Listed here is a single T cell receptor beta chain. A junction end diverges from the germline sequence, so it may reflect a read error. Thyroid surgery had not been preceded by any treatment in any patient. Looked up from germline, CDR1 is MDHEN and CDR2 is SYDVKM. There are 14 residues in the CDR3. TCRdb re-called clones via MiXCR from the PCR reads. The sample carries 23,000 or so clones, approximately 22% recorded once. The data belong to a study of metastatic and nonmetastatic thyroid tumors. This chain uses TRBV28 with TRBJ2-7; 8 bases are shared with TRBD1. This clonotype was obtained from a male donor with papillary thyroid cancer or a benign thyroid nodule (not recorded which). Some clones in this sample may be carry-over from other donors' samples. The specimen sequenced was blood. CDR3 nucleotide sequence: TGTGCCACCAGTACCCGGGACAGGTCAAACGAGCAGTACTTC. Protein product: CATSTRDRSNEQYF.